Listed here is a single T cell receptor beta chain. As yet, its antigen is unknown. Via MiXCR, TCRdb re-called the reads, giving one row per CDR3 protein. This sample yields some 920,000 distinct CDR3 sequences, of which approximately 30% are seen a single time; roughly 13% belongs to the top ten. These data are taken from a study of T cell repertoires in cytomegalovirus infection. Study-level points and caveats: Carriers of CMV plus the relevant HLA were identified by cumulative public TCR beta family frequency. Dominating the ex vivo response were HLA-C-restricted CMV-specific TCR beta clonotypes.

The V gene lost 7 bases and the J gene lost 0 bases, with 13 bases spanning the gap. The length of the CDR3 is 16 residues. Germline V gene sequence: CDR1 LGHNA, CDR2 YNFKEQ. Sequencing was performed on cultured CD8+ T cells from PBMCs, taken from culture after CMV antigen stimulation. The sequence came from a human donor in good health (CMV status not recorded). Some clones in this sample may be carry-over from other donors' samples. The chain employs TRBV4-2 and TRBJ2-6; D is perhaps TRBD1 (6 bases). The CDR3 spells CASNSDRSSGANVLTF. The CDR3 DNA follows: TGTGCCAGCAACTCGGACAGAAGCTCTGGGGCCAACGTCCTGACTTTC.